The clone carrying this T cell receptor beta chain was seen once. The PCR made use of 60 Vbeta and 13 Jbeta primers. Data came from immunoSEQ multiplex PCR; TCRdb stores just in-frame clones and leaves some out. The sample has 100,000 to 150,000 clones, roughly 79% seen once. This sample was included in a study of cytomegalovirus exposure and HLA in healthy donors. The sample comprised PBMCs. This TCR was recovered from a woman between 45 and 60 years old in good health and CMV-seronegative.

Here the CDR3 reads CASSHPPGHSGSEQYV. The CDR3 nucleotides are TGTGCCAGCAGCCACCCCCCGGGTCATAGTGGCTCCGAGCAGTACGTC. V usage is TRBV7-9 and J usage is TRBJ2-7; D not resolved. Germline V gives CDR1 SEHNR, CDR2 FQNEAQ (reference sequence). CDR3 length: 16 residues. V lost 5 bases and J 6 bases, leaving 23 bases between the germline ends.